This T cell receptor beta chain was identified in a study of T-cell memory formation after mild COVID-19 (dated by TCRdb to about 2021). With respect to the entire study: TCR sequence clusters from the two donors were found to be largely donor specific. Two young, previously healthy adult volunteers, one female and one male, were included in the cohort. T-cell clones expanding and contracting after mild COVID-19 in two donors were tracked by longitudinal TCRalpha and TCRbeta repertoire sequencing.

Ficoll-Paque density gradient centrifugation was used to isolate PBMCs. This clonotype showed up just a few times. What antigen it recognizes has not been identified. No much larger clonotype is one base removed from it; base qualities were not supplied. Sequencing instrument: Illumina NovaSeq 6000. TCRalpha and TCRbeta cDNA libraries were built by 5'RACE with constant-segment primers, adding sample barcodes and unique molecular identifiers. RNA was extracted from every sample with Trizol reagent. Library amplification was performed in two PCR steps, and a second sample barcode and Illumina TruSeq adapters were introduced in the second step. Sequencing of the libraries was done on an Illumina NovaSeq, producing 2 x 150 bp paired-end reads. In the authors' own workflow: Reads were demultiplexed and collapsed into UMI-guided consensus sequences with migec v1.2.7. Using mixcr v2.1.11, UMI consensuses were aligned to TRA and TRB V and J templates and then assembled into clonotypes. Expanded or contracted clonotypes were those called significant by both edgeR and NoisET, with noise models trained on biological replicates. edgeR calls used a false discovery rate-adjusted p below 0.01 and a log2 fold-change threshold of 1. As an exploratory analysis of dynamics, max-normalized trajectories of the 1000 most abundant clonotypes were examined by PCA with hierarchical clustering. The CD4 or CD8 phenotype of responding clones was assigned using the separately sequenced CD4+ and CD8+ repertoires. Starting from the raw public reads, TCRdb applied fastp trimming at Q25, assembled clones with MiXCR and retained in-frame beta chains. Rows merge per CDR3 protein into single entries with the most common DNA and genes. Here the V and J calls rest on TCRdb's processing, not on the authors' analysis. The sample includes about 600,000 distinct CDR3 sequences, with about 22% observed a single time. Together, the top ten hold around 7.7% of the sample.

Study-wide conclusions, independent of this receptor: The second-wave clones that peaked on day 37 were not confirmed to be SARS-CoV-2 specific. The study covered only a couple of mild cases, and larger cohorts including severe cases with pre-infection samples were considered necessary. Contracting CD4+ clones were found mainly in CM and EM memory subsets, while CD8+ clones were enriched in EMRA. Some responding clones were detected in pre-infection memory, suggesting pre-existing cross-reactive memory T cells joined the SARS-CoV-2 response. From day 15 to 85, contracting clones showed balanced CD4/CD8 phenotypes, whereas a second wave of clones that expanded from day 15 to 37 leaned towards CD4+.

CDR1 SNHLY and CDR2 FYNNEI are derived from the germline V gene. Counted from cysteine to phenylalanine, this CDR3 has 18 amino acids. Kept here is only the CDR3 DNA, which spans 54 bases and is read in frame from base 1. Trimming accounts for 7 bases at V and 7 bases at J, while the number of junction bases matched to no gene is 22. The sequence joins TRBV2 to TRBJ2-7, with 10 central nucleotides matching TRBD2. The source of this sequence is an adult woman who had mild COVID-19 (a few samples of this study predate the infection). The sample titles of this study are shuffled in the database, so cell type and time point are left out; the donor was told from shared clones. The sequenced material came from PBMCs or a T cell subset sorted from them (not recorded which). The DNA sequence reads TGTGCCAGCATTAGAAGTGTAGCGGGAGGCCTCACCGTGGGGGAGCAGTACTTC. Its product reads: CASIRSVAGGLTVGEQYF.